Here is one T cell receptor beta chain with its context. The antigen is unknown. Germline V CDR1 and CDR2: SQVTM, ANQGSEA. V lost 3 bases and J lost 5, with 16 bases in between. This CDR3 contains 14 residues. This record comes from a study of post-analysis software for immune sequencing data. Study-wide context: Patients had relapsing-remitting, secondary progressive or progressive-relapsing multiple sclerosis; some lacked subtype. Points from the study as a whole: Controls showed significantly higher normalized Chao1 diversity than did multiple sclerosis patients. The five TRBV segments detected at higher frequency in patients than in controls included TRBV5-6, TRBV5-1 and TRBV20-1.

Carried by the TCR beta cDNA libraries were unique molecular identifiers. Via MiXCR, TCRdb re-called the PCR reads, giving one row per CDR3 protein. Counted here are hundreds of thousands of distinct CDR3 sequences, 53% occurring once; the ten biggest clones make up around 4.5%. The genes are TRBV29-1 and TRBJ2-5; D is perhaps TRBD1 (6 bases). This clonotype originated in a girl between 10 and 17 years old with multiple sclerosis. What was sequenced was blood. CDR3 region: CSVDPNRGLETQYF. The CDR3 DNA sequence: TGCAGCGTTGACCCGAATAGGGGGTTGGAGACCCAGTACTTC. The full variable domain, rest sourced from reference TRBV29-1 and TRBJ2-5, is SAVISQKPSRDICQRGTSLTIQCQVDSQVTMMFWYRQQPGQSLTLIATANQGSEATYESGFVIDKFPISRPNLTFSTLTVSNMSPEDSSIYLCSVDPNRGLETQYFGPGTRLLVL.